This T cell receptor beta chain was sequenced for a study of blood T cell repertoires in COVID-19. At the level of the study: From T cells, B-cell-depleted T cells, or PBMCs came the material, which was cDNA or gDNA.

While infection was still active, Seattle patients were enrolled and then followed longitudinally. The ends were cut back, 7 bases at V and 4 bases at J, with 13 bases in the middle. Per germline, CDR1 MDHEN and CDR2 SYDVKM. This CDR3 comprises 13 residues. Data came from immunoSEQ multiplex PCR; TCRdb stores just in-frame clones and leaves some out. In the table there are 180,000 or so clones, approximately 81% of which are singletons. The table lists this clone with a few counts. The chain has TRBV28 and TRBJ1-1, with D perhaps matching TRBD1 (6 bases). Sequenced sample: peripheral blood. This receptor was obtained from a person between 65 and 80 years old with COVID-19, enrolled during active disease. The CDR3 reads CASNPQGITEAFF. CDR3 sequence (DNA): TGTGCCAGCAACCCACAGGGAATCACTGAAGCTTTCTTT.